This section outlines one TCR beta chain sequence together with its context. As yet, its antigen is unknown. Stated time point: newly diagnosed GD, antithyroid drugs for less than 3 months. The TCR library was made from RNA that had been extracted from PBMCs in TRIzol. The sample belongs to a study of regulatory T cells in long-lasting Graves disease. Sequencing libraries for TCR beta were prepared with iRepertoire HTBI primers and Arm-PCR of CDR3 regions. TCRdb re-called the multiplex PCR reads with MiXCR, one entry per CDR3 protein. The sample records over 500,000 distinct CDR3 sequences, roughly 15% being singletons. V shed 4 bases, J shed 0 bases, and the junction held 7 bases outside the gene matches. Germline CDR1 is SGHTA and CDR2 is FQGNSA. The CDR3 runs to 18 residues. General study points: TRBV28 was favored in persistent disease, as were TRBJ1-2 and TRBJ2-5. Persistent patients shared more public clonotypes (2,741) than newly diagnosed patients (about 1,000).

Separately, the same data were catalogued under a study of T cells in Graves' hyperthyroidism and ophthalmopathy.

The TCR was taken from a woman in her thirties with Graves disease. This rearrangement joins TRBV7-2 to TRBJ1-6, with 9 nucleotides matching TRBD1. Sequenced material: peripheral blood mononuclear cells (PBMCs), taken at new diagnosis, from a patient treated with antithyroid drugs. CDR3 DNA: TGTGCCAGCAGCTCAAGGGACAGGGAGAGCTCCTATAATTCACCCCTCCACTTT. It codes for CASSSRDRESSYNSPLHF.